These T cell receptor beta chains were read from a single sample in a study of blood T cell repertoires in COVID-19. Libraries were prepared by immunoSEQ multiplex PCR; TCRdb keeps only in-frame clonotypes and omits some of them. The sample carries more than 150,000 clones, roughly four fifths recorded once. The sample taken for sequencing was peripheral blood. The receptors were sampled from a woman between 35 and 50 years old with acute or convalescent COVID-19. The CDR3 runs from the conserved cysteine through the conserved F or W. The D gene is left open where the match is weak. Clone size is shown for a subset of rows, as once, few, many or a class of expanded clone.

TRBD1	-	TRBV7-2	TRBJ1-4	TGTGCCAGCAGCTTCGGACAGGGGTCCGCAACTAATGAAAAACTGTTTTTT	CASSFGQGSATNEKLFF
-	-	TRBV18	TRBJ1-2	TGTGCCAGCTCACCACCGATGGGGCCTAACTATGGCTACACCTTC	CASSPPMGPNYGYTF
-	-	TRBV19	TRBJ2-7	TGTGCCAGTAGTGCCCGATTTATCCAAACACAGAAATCCTACGAGCAGTACTTC	CASSARFIQTQKSYEQYF
-	-	TRBV2	TRBJ2-3	TGTGCCAGCAGTCTGCGTATGGGGCAGACAGATACGCAGTATTTT	CASSLRMGQTDTQYF
-	-	TRBV10-2	TRBJ2-1	TGCGCCAGCAGTGAATTCCCCCCGGGCTCCTACAATGAGCAGTTCTTC	CASSEFPPGSYNEQFF
-	-	TRBV7-2	TRBJ2-2	TGTGCCAGCAGCGTCCGACAGTACACCGGGGAGCTGTTTTTT	CASSVRQYTGELFF
TRBD2	-	TRBV7-9	TRBJ2-7	TGTGCCAGCAGCAAGATCGGAACCGGGAGGGAGTACTACGAGCAGTACTTC	CASSKIGTGREYYEQYF
-	-	TRBV6-5	TRBJ2-7	TGTGCCAGCGGGCGCCCAACTTTAAAGTGGGAGCAGTACTTC	CASGRPTLKWEQYF
-	once	TRBV15	TRBJ2-5	TGTGCCACCAGCAGCCTAGGGGTGGAGACCCAGTACTTC	CATSSLGVETQYF
-	-	TRBV6-1	TRBJ1-5	TGTGCCAGCAGTGAAGCGGGGCCGAATCAGCCCCAGCATTTT	CASSEAGPNQPQHF
TRBD1	-	TRBV30	TRBJ1-6	TGTGCCTGGAATGGGGGACAGGGAAATTCACCCCTCCACTTT	CAWNGGQGNSPLHF
-	-	TRBV15	TRBJ1-5	TGTGCCACCAGCAGAGATCTCTTATCAGGTGGTACTCAGCCCCAGCATTTT	CATSRDLLSGGTQPQHF
-	few	TRBV7-7	TRBJ1-1	TGTGCTAGCAGCTTCAGGGATGGGACTGAAGCTTTCTTT	CASSFRDGTEAFF
TRBD2	-	TRBV19	TRBJ2-1	TGTGCCAGTACGCGACTAGCGGGAGCTCTCAATGAGCAGTTCTTC	CASTRLAGALNEQFF
TRBD1	-	TRBV7-7	TRBJ2-5	TGTGCTAGCAGCTTAGCAGGCGGGACAGGGGCAGAGACCCAGTACTTC	CASSLAGGTGAETQYF
-	-	TRBV30	TRBJ1-2	TGTGCCTGGAGTGTACGAATAGTACAGGGTGAAGTCTTC	CAWSVRIVQGEVF
-	-	TRBV27	TRBJ2-4	TGTGCCAGCAGTTCGTTAGAAAACATTCAGTACTTC	CASSSLENIQYF
TRBD1	-	TRBV30	TRBJ1-5	TGTGCCTGGAGGGCCTTCGGACAGGGGAATCAGCCCCAGCATTTT	CAWRAFGQGNQPQHF
TRBD2	-	TRBV9	TRBJ2-7	TGTGCCAGCAGCCCCAACGAAGGTGGGGGGGACGAGCAGTACTTC	CASSPNEGGGDEQYF
-	-	TRBV19	TRBJ2-3	TGTGCCAGTACTCCCGTATGGCTAGGCACCACGAAAGATACGCAGTATTTT	CASTPVWLGTTKDTQYF
TRBD1	-	TRBV30	TRBJ1-1	TGTGCCTGGAGTGTAGGACAGGTGAACACTGAAGCTTTCTTT	CAWSVGQVNTEAFF
-	-	TRBV23-1	TRBJ1-2	TGCGCCAGCAGTCCGGGTGGCTACACCTTC	CASSPGGYTF
TRBD1	-	TRBV19	TRBJ1-6	TGTGCCAGTGCCCGGGACAGAAGATATAATTCACCCCTCCACTTT	CASARDRRYNSPLHF
-	-	TRBV27	TRBJ2-7	TGTGCCACCGCAGTGGGGCTCCACTACGAGCAGTACTTC	CATAVGLHYEQYF
TRBD1	once	TRBV6-1	TRBJ1-6	TGTGCCAGCAGTGACAGACAGGGTGAGTCCCTCCACTTT	CASSDRQGESLHF
TRBD1	-	TRBV25-1	TRBJ2-7	TGTGCCAGCAGTAGAGGACAGGGACCCTACGAGCAGTACTTC	CASSRGQGPYEQYF
-	-	TRBV7-6	TRBJ1-3	TGTGCCAGCAGCCAACGCGGCGCGGGTTCCCGCTCTGGAAACACCATATATTTT	CASSQRGAGSRSGNTIYF
TRBD2	-	TRBV28	TRBJ2-5	TGTGCCAGCGCCTTCGGGACTAGCCGGGAGACCCAGTACTTC	CASAFGTSRETQYF
-	-	TRBV3-1/TRBV3-2	TRBJ2-4	TGTGCCAGCAGCTATGCACTAGCAAACATTCAGTACTTC	CASSYALANIQYF
TRBD1	-	TRBV19	TRBJ2-3	TGTGCCAGTAGCCCGGACAGGGGTCGAGATACGCAGTATTTT	CASSPDRGRDTQYF
-	-	TRBV11-2	TRBJ2-1	TGTGCCAGCAGCTGGTCAGGGGGGAGCGGGGGTGAGCAGTTCTTC	CASSWSGGSGGEQFF
TRBD1	-	TRBV18	TRBJ1-6	TGTGCCAGCTCACCACGACAGGGGGTAGGTAATTCACCCCTCCACTTT	CASSPRQGVGNSPLHF
-	few	TRBV6-2/TRBV6-3	TRBJ1-6	TGTGCCAGCAGTTTCACGGCGGGGTATAATTCACCCCTCCACTTT	CASSFTAGYNSPLHF
-	-	TRBV9	TRBJ1-2	TGTGCCAGCAGCGTAGAGGCAGGCTATGGCTACACCTTC	CASSVEAGYGYTF
-	-	TRBV12-3/TRBV12-4	TRBJ2-4	TGTGCCAGCAGTGCCGACAGGCTGGTCATTCAGTACTTC	CASSADRLVIQYF
-	-	TRBV6-5	TRBJ1-2	TGTGCCAGCACCGCCGGGGTGGCTAACTATGGCTACACCTTC	CASTAGVANYGYTF
-	-	TRBV5-1	TRBJ2-2	TGCGCCAGCAGCTTTTCTAGCGTGATCTCCGGGGAGCTGTTTTTT	CASSFSSVISGELFF
-	-	TRBV28	TRBJ2-2	TGTGCCAGCAGGGTCTCAATGAACGGCGGGGAGCTGTTTTTT	CASRVSMNGGELFF
TRBD1	-	TRBV5-1	TRBJ1-1	TGCGCCAGCAGCTCCTGGACAGGGGGGACTACTGAAGCTTTCTTT	CASSSWTGGTTEAFF
-	-	TRBV28	TRBJ1-3	TGTGCCAGCAGGGGGGCAGGGATCTCTGGAAACACCATATATTTT	CASRGAGISGNTIYF
-	-	TRBV10-3	TRBJ2-1	TGTGCCATCAGCCCAGAGAGGGACTTCCCATACCCGACTAACAATGAGCAGTTCTTC	CAISPERDFPYPTNNEQFF
-	-	TRBV5-4	TRBJ1-1	TGTGCCAGCAGCTTGGTTGGGGCTCTAACTGAAGCTTTCTTT	CASSLVGALTEAFF
-	-	TRBV4-2	TRBJ1-1	TGTGCCAGCAGCCCACGACAGAACATGAACACTGAAGCTTTCTTT	CASSPRQNMNTEAFF
-	-	TRBV21-1	TRBJ2-3	TGTGCCAGGTGGACAGGGCAAGATACGCAGTATTTT	CARWTGQDTQYF
-	-	TRBV7-3	TRBJ1-6	TGTGCCAGCAGCCTTGGAGATTCACCCCTCCACTTT	CASSLGDSPLHF
-	-	TRBV5-1	TRBJ1-2	TGCGCCAGCAGCCCGAGGACCCAGGGGAATGGCTACACCTTC	CASSPRTQGNGYTF
TRBD1	-	TRBV6-1	TRBJ1-3	TGTGCCAGCAGTGAAGCGTACAGGGGTAACACCATATATTTT	CASSEAYRGNTIYF
TRBD1	-	TRBV2	TRBJ1-6	TGTGCCAGCAGTGAATTTGACGGGACAGCCAATTCACCCCTCCACTTT	CASSEFDGTANSPLHF
-	many	TRBV7-2	TRBJ2-7	TGTGCCAGCAGCCCCCAACGTACGAGCGAGCAGTACTTC	CASSPQRTSEQYF
-	-	TRBV13	TRBJ1-5	TGTGCCAGCAGCCGAAGCGATCAGCCCCAGCATTTT	CASSRSDQPQHF
-	many	TRBV6-5	TRBJ2-1	TGTGCCAGCGGGGGCGGCAACGAAGGGTACAATGAGCAGTTCTTC	CASGGGNEGYNEQFF
-	-	TRBV2	TRBJ1-6	TGTGCCAGCAGTGAAGGACACTATAATTCACCCCTCCACTTT	CASSEGHYNSPLHF
TRBD1	-	TRBV4-1	TRBJ1-4	TGCGCCAGCAGCCAGCACGAGGGGGCGGGTAATGAAAAACTGTTTTTT	CASSQHEGAGNEKLFF
TRBD1	-	TRBV27	TRBJ1-6	TGTGCCAGCAGACTACGCCGAACCGGGACAGGGGGCACGCTGGCCCTCCACTTT	CASRLRRTGTGGTLALHF
TRBD1	few	TRBV6-1	TRBJ1-1	TGTGCCAGCAGTGAAAGTACAGGGGCGAATGAAGCTTTCTTT	CASSESTGANEAFF
-	-	TRBV7-9	TRBJ1-1	TGTGCCAGCAGCTTAGCGGAGGGGCCGGGGAGCACTGAAGCTTTCTTT	CASSLAEGPGSTEAFF
TRBD2	-	TRBV6-5	TRBJ2-1	TGTGCCAGCAGTTCTAGCGGGAGGGCCAACAATGAGCAGTTCTTC	CASSSSGRANNEQFF
TRBD2	-	TRBV18	TRBJ2-1	TGTGCCAGCTCACCACCTCTCGGACTTAGCGGGGGGGATGAGCAGTTCTTC	CASSPPLGLSGGDEQFF
TRBD1	-	TRBV27	TRBJ1-2	TGTGCCAGCAGCCTAGACAGGGGGCATGGGTACAACTATGGCTACACCTTC	CASSLDRGHGYNYGYTF